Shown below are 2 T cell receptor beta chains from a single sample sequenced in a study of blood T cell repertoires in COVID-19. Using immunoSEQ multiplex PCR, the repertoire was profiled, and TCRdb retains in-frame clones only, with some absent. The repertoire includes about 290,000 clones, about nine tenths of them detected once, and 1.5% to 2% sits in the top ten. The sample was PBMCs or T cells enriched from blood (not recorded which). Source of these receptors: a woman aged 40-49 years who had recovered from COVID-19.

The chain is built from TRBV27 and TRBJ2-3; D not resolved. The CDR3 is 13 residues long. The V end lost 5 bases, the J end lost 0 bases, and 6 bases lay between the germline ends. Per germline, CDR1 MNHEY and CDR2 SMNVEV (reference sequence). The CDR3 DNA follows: TGTGCCAGCAGTAGAGCTAGCACAGATACGCAGTATTTT. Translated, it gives CASSRASTDTQYF.

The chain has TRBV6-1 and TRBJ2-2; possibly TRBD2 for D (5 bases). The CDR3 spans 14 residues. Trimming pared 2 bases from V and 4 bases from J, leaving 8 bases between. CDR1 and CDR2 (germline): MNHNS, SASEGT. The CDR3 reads CASSEIGVTGELFF. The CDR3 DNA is TGTGCCAGCAGTGAAATCGGGGTCACCGGGGAGCTGTTTTTT.